A single sample gave rise to the 9 T cell receptor beta chains below, sequenced in a study of T-cell reconstitution after alpha-beta-depleted transplantation in children. As it was prepared, the TCRbeta library received unique molecular identifiers. TCRdb fed the PCR reads into MiXCR, producing one record per CDR3 protein. The sample records about 500,000 distinct CDR3 sequences, around a third being singletons. The source material was PBMCs from the stem cell graft donor, sampled from the stem cell graft. Receptors originate from a human donor who donated a stem cell graft to a child with aplastic anemia.

This clonotype was recorded a few times. The rearrangement links TRBV11-2 to TRBJ2-4, with TRBD2 as a possible D gene (6 bases). Germline CDR1 SGHAT, CDR2 FQNNGV. CDR3 length: 18 residues. V was cut by 5 bases and J by 0 bases, with 20 bases left in between. The CDR3 loop reads CASSPYRGGMSAKNIQYF. The CDR3 coding sequence is TGTGCCAGCAGCCCATATCGTGGCGGGATGTCAGCCAAAAACATTCAGTACTTC.

The gene calls are TRBV28 and TRBJ2-1; D gene ambiguous. Looked up from germline, CDR1 is MDHEN and CDR2 is SYDVKM. This CDR3 region has 14 residues. Trimming shortened V by 8 bases and J by 6 bases, and 17 bases separated the two germline ends. CDR3 DNA sequence: TGTGCCAGCGGGCTAGGCCGAGGTGGCAATGAGCAGTTCTTC. This sequence encodes CASGLGRGGNEQFF.

This clonotype occurred a few times. The rearrangement links TRBV29-1 to TRBJ2-2; 8 bases are a match to TRBD2. Germline values: CDR1 SQVTM, CDR2 ANQGSEA. This CDR3 spans 14 amino acids. V was pared by 6 bases and J by 7 bases, with 10 bases of the junction left unmatched. The CDR3 protein is CSVSPGLVFGELFF. CDR3 nucleotides: TGCAGCGTGTCGCCGGGACTAGTTTTCGGGGAGCTGTTTTTT.

The rearrangement links TRBV20-1 to TRBJ1-5; D is ambiguous. V lost 6 bases to trimming and J lost 3 bases, with 9 bases between them. The germline V gene has CDR1 DFQATT and CDR2 SNEGSKA (reference sequence). The CDR3 length is 12 residues. The DNA of the CDR3 is TGCAGTGCGGGTGGAGTCAATCAGCCCCAGCATTTT. Translation: CSAGGVNQPQHF.

V is TRBV20-1 and J is TRBJ2-1, with 10 positions matching TRBD2. Trimming cost V 3 bases and J 0 bases; bases outside gene matches: 8. The CDR3 is made up of 17 amino acids. CDR1 and CDR2 from the germline V gene are DFQATT and SNEGSKA (reference sequence). The CDR3 protein is CSASRTSGIHSYNEQFF. The DNA of the CDR3 is TGCAGTGCTAGCCGGACTAGCGGAATACACTCCTACAATGAGCAGTTCTTC.

This clonotype has ten or more counts. The chain links TRBV12-3 or TRBV12-4 to TRBJ2-1; 11 bases map to TRBD2. CDR3 length equals 16 residues. J gave up 6 bases and V 5 bases, and 9 bases lay outside the gene matches. The CDR3 region has the DNA TGTGCCAGCAGTCCCGAGGGACTAGCGGAGTTCAATGAGCAGTTCTTC. Protein product: CASSPEGLAEFNEQFF.

This clonotype was detected only a few times. The gene calls are TRBV20-1 and TRBJ2-7, with 7 bases identical to TRBD1. Germline V gives CDR1 DFQATT, CDR2 SNEGSKA (reference sequence). The V and J ends lost 3 bases and 3 bases, in that order; junction bases with no gene match: 2. The CDR3 totals 12 residues. The CDR3 spells CSARTGNYEQYF. For the CDR3, the DNA is TGCAGTGCTAGGACAGGGAACTACGAGCAGTACTTC.

This chain joins TRBV27 and TRBJ1-2, with 12 bases aligning to TRBD1. Germline CDR1 MNHEY, CDR2 SMNVEV (reference sequence). J was trimmed by 8 bases and V by 7 bases; bases with no gene match: 11. The CDR3 has 15 amino acids. The chain's CDR3 is CASKNRGTGGQGYTF. For the CDR3, the DNA is TGTGCCAGCAAAAATCGCGGGACAGGGGGCCAGGGCTACACCTTC.

This clonotype was seen a handful of times. V is TRBV12-3 or TRBV12-4 and J is TRBJ2-1, with D uncertain. V gave up 3 bases and J gave up 8 bases, with 11 bases separating them. The CDR3 runs 13 residues. The CDR3 nucleotides read TGTGCCAGCAGTTTCTCTTCAGCAGATGAGCAGTTCTTC. Amino acids: CASSFSSADEQFF.